A selection of T cell receptor beta chains follows, all from one sample in a study of blood T cell repertoires in COVID-19. Profiling relied on immunoSEQ multiplex PCR, and the TCRdb table lists in-frame clones only, not all of them. The sample lists hundreds of thousands of clones, 70% to 90% occurring once. The sequenced sample consisted of PBMCs or T cells enriched from blood (not recorded which). These TCRs come from a man between 35 and 55 years old in a cohort exposed to, infected with or recovered from COVID-19 (not recorded which). Each CDR3 is given with its conserved first and last residue. A D gene is named only where the DNA matches it firmly. Clone size is not always given. Where it is, it says once, few, many or a class for expanded clones.

CDR3 protein,CDR3 DNA,D gene,clone size,V gene,J gene
CASKQGQKSNEKLFF,TGTGCCAGCAAACAGGGACAGAAGTCTAATGAAAAACTGTTTTTT,TRBD1,NA,TRBV2,TRBJ1-4
CAIRGGTEAFF,TGTGCCATCAGGGGGGGGACTGAAGCTTTCTTT,NA,NA,TRBV10-3,TRBJ1-1
CASSQKLRSSYNEQFF,TGCGCCAGCAGTCAAAAGCTGAGGAGCTCCTACAATGAGCAGTTCTTC,NA,NA,TRBV5-1,TRBJ2-1
CASSYSYRGGQPQHF,TGTGCCAGCAGTTACTCCTACAGGGGCGGGCAGCCCCAGCATTTT,TRBD1,NA,TRBV6-5,TRBJ1-5
CASSLWGSGRSSSYEQYF,TGTGCCAGCAGCTTATGGGGTAGCGGGAGGTCAAGCTCCTACGAGCAGTACTTC,TRBD2,NA,TRBV7-9,TRBJ2-7
CATSGDSYNEQFF,TGTGCCACCAGTGGAGACAGTTACAATGAGCAGTTCTTC,NA,NA,TRBV24-1,TRBJ2-1
CASSYGDRGYEQYF,TGTGCCAGCAGTTACGGGGACAGGGGTTACGAGCAGTACTTC,TRBD1,NA,TRBV6-5,TRBJ2-7
CASSLGQGYNQPQHF,TGTGCCAGCAGCTTGGGACAGGGTTACAATCAGCCCCAGCATTTT,TRBD1,NA,TRBV7-9,TRBJ1-5
CASRTGNANQPQHF,TGTGCCAGCAGGACCGGGAATGCGAATCAGCCCCAGCATTTT,NA,NA,TRBV6-5,TRBJ1-5
CASTVAGGDYNEQFF,TGTGCCAGCACCGTAGCGGGAGGGGACTACAATGAGCAGTTCTTC,TRBD2,NA,TRBV7-9,TRBJ2-1
CASSQDGSDYGYTF,TGTGCCAGCAGCCAAGACGGCAGCGACTATGGCTACACCTTC,NA,NA,TRBV3-1/TRBV3-2,TRBJ1-2
CASSIRPHSYNEQFF,TGTGCCAGTAGTATAAGGCCCCACAGTTACAATGAGCAGTTCTTC,NA,NA,TRBV19,TRBJ2-1
CASSATSGRQRGYEQYF,TGTGCCAGCAGTGCGACTAGCGGGAGGCAAAGGGGCTACGAGCAGTACTTC,TRBD2,NA,TRBV6-4,TRBJ2-7
CASSQGGTVGNQPQHF,TGTGCCAGCAGCCAAGGCGGGACAGTAGGAAATCAGCCCCAGCATTTT,TRBD1,few,TRBV3-1/TRBV3-2,TRBJ1-5
CASSITGTGDHIQYF,TGTGCCAGCTCAATTACCGGGACAGGGGATCACATTCAGTACTTC,TRBD1,NA,TRBV18,TRBJ2-4
CASSRNGVQARGNQPQHF,TGTGCCAGCTCTCGTAACGGGGTTCAAGCCCGTGGCAATCAGCCCCAGCATTTT,NA,NA,TRBV18,TRBJ1-5